These 3 T cell receptor beta chains came from one sample sequenced in a study of cytomegalovirus exposure and HLA in healthy donors. PCR used 60 Vbeta primers and 13 Jbeta primers. Sequencing used immunoSEQ multiplex PCR; TCRdb keeps in-frame clones, though not all of them. Among about 160,000 clones listed, roughly 79% were seen once. Sequencing was performed on PBMCs. The source is a woman in her 50s in good health and CMV-seropositive.

This chain connects TRBV19 to TRBJ2-3, with TRBD1 identical over 9 bases. CDR1 and CDR2 (germline): LNHDA, SQIVND (reference sequence). V lost 3 bases to trimming and J lost 5 bases; unmatched junction nucleotides: 9. The CDR3 is made up of 16 amino acids. CDR3 loop: CASSIRQGVNLDTQYF. CDR3 coding DNA: TGTGCCAGTAGTATCCGACAGGGGGTGAATCTAGATACGCAGTATTTT.

Only one count was recorded for this clone. The CDR3 is CASSYLQGPEQYF. The CDR3 nucleotides are TGTGCCAGTAGTTACCTCCAGGGCCCCGAGCAGTACTTC. The rearrangement joins TRBV19 to TRBJ2-7; tentative D call: TRBD1 (5 bases). CDR3 length equals 13 residues. Trimming took 5 bases from V and 6 from J, leaving 14 bases between them. Germline values: CDR1 LNHDA, CDR2 SQIVND (reference sequence). Drawing the rest from reference TRBV19 and TRBJ2-7, the complete variable domain is DGGITQSPKYLFRKEGQNVTLSCEQNLNHDAMYWYRQDPGQGLRLIYYSQIVNDFQKGDIAEGYSVSREKKESFPLTVTSAQKNPTAFYLCASSYLQGPEQYFGPGTRLTVT.

CDR3 nucleotide sequence: TGTGCCAGCAGTCGTGGAGGGGGCAGGGGAGATACGCAGTATTTT. Protein: CASSRGGGRGDTQYF. The chain links TRBV6-5 to TRBJ2-3; TRBD1 is a possible D gene (7 bases). The length of the CDR3 is 15 residues. CDR1 is MNHEY, CDR2 SVGAGI, per germline. Trimming cost V 5 bases and J 5 bases, with 17 bases left between them.